The T cell receptor beta chain described here comes from a study of blood T cell dynamics during melanoma immunotherapy. Study information: Patients with metastatic melanoma got pembrolizumab or nivolumab-ipilimumab as first-line care. General study points: Clones driving repertoire changes may be melanoma-specific or general immune activation. At W3, later disease-control patients showed bifurcated PBMC repertoire changes, unlike progressors.

The germline gives CDR1 MDHEN, CDR2 SYDVKM. This CDR3 contains 15 residues. Trimming took 4 bases from V and 5 from J; bases not matched to a gene: 6. Method: immunoSEQ multiplex PCR; TCRdb's copy keeps in-frame clones and lacks some. This sample has 8,000 to 10,000 clones, with about 90% found just once. Documented time point: pre-treatment baseline. One draw preceded checkpoint blockade; another followed its first cycle at week 3. A remark on this clone: Its antigen remains unknown.

The receptor's source is a human donor with melanoma. Specimen: blood, collected from a patient treated with checkpoint blockade. The chain is built from TRBV28 and TRBJ2-3, with TRBD2 matching over 10 bases. The CDR3 nucleotides read TGTGCCAGCAGTTCCCCAGCGGGAGGGGGAGATACGCAGTATTTT. Its protein product is CASSSPAGGGDTQYF. The variable domain in full, completed from reference TRBV28 and TRBJ2-3, reads DVKVTQSSRYLVKRTGEKVFLECVQDMDHENMFWYRQDPGLGLRLIYFSYDVKMKEKGDIPEGYSVSREKKERFSLILESASTNQTSMYLCASSSPAGGGDTQYFGPGTRLTVL.